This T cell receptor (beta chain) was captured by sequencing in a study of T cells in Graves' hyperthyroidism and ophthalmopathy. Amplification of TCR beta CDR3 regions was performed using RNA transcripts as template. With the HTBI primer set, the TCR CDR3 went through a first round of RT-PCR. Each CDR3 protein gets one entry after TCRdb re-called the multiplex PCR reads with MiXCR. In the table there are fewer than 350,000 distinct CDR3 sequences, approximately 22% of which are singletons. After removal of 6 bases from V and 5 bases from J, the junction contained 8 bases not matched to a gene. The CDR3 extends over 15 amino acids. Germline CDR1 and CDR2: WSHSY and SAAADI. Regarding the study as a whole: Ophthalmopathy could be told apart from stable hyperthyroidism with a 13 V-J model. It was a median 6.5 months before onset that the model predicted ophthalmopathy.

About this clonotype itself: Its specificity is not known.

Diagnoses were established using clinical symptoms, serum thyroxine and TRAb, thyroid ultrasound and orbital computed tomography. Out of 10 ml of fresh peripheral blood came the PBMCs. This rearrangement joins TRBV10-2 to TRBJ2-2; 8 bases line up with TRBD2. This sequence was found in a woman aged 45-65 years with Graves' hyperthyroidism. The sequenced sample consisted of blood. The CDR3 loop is CASRAGTSYTGELFF. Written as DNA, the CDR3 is TGCGCCAGCAGAGCCGGGACTAGTTATACCGGGGAGCTGTTTTTT.